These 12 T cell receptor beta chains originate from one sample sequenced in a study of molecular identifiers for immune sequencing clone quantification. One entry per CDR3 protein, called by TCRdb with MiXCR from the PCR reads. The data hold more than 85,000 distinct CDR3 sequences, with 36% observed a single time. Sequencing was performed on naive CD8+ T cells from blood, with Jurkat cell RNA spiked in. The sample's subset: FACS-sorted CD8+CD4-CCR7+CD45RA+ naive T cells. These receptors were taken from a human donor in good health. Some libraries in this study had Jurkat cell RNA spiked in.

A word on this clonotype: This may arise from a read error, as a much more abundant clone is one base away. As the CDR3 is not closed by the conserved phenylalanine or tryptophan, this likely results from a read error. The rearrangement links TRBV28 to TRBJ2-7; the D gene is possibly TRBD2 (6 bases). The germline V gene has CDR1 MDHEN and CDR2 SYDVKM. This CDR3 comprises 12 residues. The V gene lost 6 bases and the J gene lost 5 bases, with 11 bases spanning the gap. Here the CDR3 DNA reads TGTGCCAGCAGCCCCCCGGGAGACGAGCAGTACTAC. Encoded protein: CASSPPGDEQYY.

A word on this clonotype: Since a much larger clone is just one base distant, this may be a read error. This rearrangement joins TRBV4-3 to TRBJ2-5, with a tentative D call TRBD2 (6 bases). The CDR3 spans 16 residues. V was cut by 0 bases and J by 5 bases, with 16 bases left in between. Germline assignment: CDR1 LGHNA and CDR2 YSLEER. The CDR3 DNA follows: TGCGCCAGCAGCCAAGATGGGGGAGGAGAGGAGGAGACCCAGTACTTC. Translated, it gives CASSQDGGGEEETQYF.

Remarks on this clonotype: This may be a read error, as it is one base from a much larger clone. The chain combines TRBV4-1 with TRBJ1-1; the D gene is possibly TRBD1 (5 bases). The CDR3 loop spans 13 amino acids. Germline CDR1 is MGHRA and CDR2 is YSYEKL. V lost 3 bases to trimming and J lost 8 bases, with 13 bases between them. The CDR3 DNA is TGCGCCAGCAGCCACCAACCGACAGAGGAAGCTTTCTTT. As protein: CASSHQPTEEAFF.

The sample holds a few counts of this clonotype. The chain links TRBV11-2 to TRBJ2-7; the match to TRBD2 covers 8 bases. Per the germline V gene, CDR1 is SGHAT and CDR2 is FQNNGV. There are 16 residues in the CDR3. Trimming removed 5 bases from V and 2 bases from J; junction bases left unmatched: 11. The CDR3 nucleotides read TGTGCCAGCAGCCCTAGCGAGCGGGAGCCCGCCTACGAGCAGTACTTC. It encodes CASSPSEREPAYEQYF.

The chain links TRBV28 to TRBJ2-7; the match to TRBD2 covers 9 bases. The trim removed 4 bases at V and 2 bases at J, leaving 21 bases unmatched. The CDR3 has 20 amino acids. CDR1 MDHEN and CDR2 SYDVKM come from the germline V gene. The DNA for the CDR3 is TGTGCCAGCAGTTCCCCAACCGCCTCTAGCGGGACTAACACGGCCTACGAGCAGTACTTC. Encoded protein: CASSSPTASSGTNTAYEQYF.

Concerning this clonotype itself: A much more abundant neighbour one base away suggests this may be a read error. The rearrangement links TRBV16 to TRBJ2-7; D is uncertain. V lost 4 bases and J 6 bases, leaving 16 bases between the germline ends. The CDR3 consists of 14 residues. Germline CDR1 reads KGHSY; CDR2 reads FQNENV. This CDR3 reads CASSPASVGFEQYF. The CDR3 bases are TGTGCCAGCAGCCCAGCTTCTGTCGGATTCGAGCAGTACTTC.

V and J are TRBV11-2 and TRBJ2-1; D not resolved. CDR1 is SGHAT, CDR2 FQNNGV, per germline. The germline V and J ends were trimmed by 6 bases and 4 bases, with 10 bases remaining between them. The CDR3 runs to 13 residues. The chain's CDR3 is CASRHPDYNEQFF. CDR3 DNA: TGTGCCAGCAGACACCCAGATTACAATGAGCAGTTCTTC.

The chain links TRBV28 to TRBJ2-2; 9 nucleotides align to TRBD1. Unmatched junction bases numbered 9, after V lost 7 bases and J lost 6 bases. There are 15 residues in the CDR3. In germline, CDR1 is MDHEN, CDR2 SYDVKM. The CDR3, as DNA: TGTGCCAGCAAGCAGGGACAGGGATTAGCCGGGGAGCTGTTTTTT. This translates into CASKQGQGLAGELFF.

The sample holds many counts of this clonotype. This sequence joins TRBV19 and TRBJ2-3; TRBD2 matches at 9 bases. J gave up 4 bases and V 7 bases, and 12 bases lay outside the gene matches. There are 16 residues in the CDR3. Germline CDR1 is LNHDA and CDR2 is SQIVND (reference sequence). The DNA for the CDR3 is TGTGCCAGTAAAGCCCCCGGAGCGGGAGGACCAGATACGCAGTATTTT. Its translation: CASKAPGAGGPDTQYF.

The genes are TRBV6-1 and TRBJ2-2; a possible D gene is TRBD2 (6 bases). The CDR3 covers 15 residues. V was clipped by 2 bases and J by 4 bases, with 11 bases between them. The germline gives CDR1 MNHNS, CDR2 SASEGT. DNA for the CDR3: TGTGCCAGCAGTGAATGGCGGGGTCGCACCGGGGAGCTGTTTTTT. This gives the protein CASSEWRGRTGELFF.

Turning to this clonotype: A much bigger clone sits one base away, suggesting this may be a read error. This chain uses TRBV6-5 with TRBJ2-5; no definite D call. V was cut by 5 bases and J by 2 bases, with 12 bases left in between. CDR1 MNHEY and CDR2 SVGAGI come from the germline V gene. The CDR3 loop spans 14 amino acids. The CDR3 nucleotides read TGTGCCAGCAGTCTCGGTCAGGAGCAAGAGACCCAGTACTTC. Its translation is CASSLGQEQETQYF.

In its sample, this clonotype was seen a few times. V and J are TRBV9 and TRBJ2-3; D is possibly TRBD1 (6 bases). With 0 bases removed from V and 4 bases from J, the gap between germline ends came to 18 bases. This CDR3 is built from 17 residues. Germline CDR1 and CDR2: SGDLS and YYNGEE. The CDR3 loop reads CASSVGGRGIDADTQYF. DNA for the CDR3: TGTGCCAGCAGCGTAGGAGGCAGGGGAATTGATGCAGATACGCAGTATTTT.